A single sample is the source of the 16 T cell receptor beta chains below, sequenced in a study of siplizumab effects on memory and regulatory T cells. Measured with immunoSEQ multiplex PCR; TCRdb has only the in-frame clones, and not every one. The sample contains more than 50,000 clones, approximately 95% of which appear only once. The sequenced sample was CD8+ T cells sorted from blood. The receptors were sampled from a human donor in good health.

This sequence joins TRBV10-3 and TRBJ2-1, with D uncertain. This CDR3 is 12 amino acids long. Trimming took off 6 bases at V and 4 bases at J, with 7 bases between the two ends. Germline lookup yields CDR1 ENHRY and CDR2 SYGVKD. CDR3 DNA sequence: TGTGCCATCAGAACAGAGTACAATGAGCAGTTCTTC. Protein product: CAIRTEYNEQFF.

V gene TRBV14 combines with J gene TRBJ1-2, with TRBD1 matching 7 bases. The CDR3 is made up of 17 amino acids. The V gene's germline CDR1 is SGHDN and CDR2 FVKESK. Trimming took 4 bases from V and 4 from J; bases not matched to a gene: 15. For the CDR3, the DNA is TGTGCCAGCAGCCGTCGACTTAGGGGACAGCACTCCTATGGCTACACCTTC. Encoded protein: CASSRRLRGQHSYGYTF.

The chain employs TRBV2 and TRBJ2-7; D gene unclear. The ends were cut back, 8 bases at V and 4 bases at J, with 12 bases in the middle. Germline loops: CDR1 SNHLY, CDR2 FYNNEI. The CDR3 sequence is 12 residues long. CDR3 region: CASAPELYEQYF. CDR3 bases: TGTGCCAGCGCCCCCGAACTTTACGAGCAGTACTTC.

The genes are TRBV28 and TRBJ2-3, with TRBD1 matching over 7 bases. After removal of 5 bases from V and 0 bases from J, the junction contained 5 bases not matched to a gene. Looked up from germline, CDR1 is MDHEN and CDR2 is SYDVKM. This CDR3 comprises 15 residues. CDR3 nucleotides: TGTGCCAGCAGTCTTGACAGGGCAAGCACAGATACGCAGTATTTT. It encodes CASSLDRASTDTQYF.

V and J are TRBV5-5 and TRBJ2-1; 7 bases align to TRBD1. Germline CDR1 SGHKS, CDR2 YYEKEE (reference sequence). With 3 bases clipped from V and 4 bases from J, the junction kept 10 bases outside the gene matches. CDR3 length: 16 residues. CDR3 sequence: CASSYTGQGVYNEQFF. CDR3 nucleotide sequence: TGTGCCAGCAGCTACACAGGGCAGGGGGTATACAATGAGCAGTTCTTC.

The V call is TRBV25-1, the J call TRBJ2-7; D is ambiguous. The CDR3 covers 12 residues. V lost 3 bases and J lost 2, with 5 bases in between. CDR1 is MGHDK, CDR2 SYGVNS, per germline. As DNA, the CDR3 is TGTGCCAGCAGTGATCATCCCTACGAGCAGTACTTC. This translates into CASSDHPYEQYF.

The chain employs TRBV15 and TRBJ2-3, with a tentative D call TRBD1 (6 bases). This CDR3 contains 15 residues. Germline lookup yields CDR1 LNHNV and CDR2 YYDKDF (reference sequence). Trimming removed 0 bases from V and 2 bases from J, with 9 bases in between. The CDR3 nucleotides read TGTGCCACCAGCAGAGAGAACAGGGACACAGATACGCAGTATTTT. It yields the protein CATSRENRDTDTQYF. The variable domain in full, completed from reference TRBV15 and TRBJ2-3, reads DAMVIQNPRYQVTQFGKPVTLSCSQTLNHNVMYWYQQKSSQAPKLLFHYYDKDFNNEADTPDNFQSRRPNTSFCFLDIRSPGLGDTAMYLCATSRENRDTDTQYFGPGTRLTVL.

The chain joins TRBV13 to TRBJ1-2, with D maybe TRBD1 (6 bases). V lost 4 bases to trimming and J lost 3 bases, with 18 bases between them. The CDR3 contains 16 residues. In germline, CDR1 is PRHDT, CDR2 FYEKMQ (reference sequence). In DNA form, the CDR3 reads TGTGCCAGCAGCTACACCGGGACAAGGGACGACTATGGCTACACCTTC. Residues: CASSYTGTRDDYGYTF.

V gene TRBV13 combines with J gene TRBJ2-5, with TRBD2 matching over 7 bases. The CDR3 is 16 amino acids. Trimming at V came to 5 bases and at J to 8 bases, leaving 17 bases not matched to a gene. The V gene's germline CDR1 is PRHDT and CDR2 FYEKMQ (reference sequence). The CDR3 DNA follows: TGTGCCAGCAGCCAAAGTCGAGGGGCGGGAGAGGGTACCCAGTACTTC. This gives the protein CASSQSRGAGEGTQYF.

This clone was seen a single time. The V gene is TRBV4-1, the J gene TRBJ2-7; D ambiguous. Germline CDR1 MGHRA, CDR2 YSYEKL. The CDR3 loop spans 14 amino acids. V was pared by 3 bases and J by 0 bases, with 9 bases between. CDR3 sequence reads: CASSQETSSYEQYF. DNA for the CDR3: TGCGCCAGCAGCCAGGAGACAAGCTCCTACGAGCAGTACTTC.

The chain recombines TRBV10-2 with TRBJ1-3; D unresolved. Germline-derived CDR1 and CDR2 are WSHSY and SAAADI. V was pared by 7 bases and J by 0 bases, with 7 bases between. The CDR3 totals 13 residues. The CDR3 sequence: CASTPLSGNTIYF. The DNA of the CDR3 is TGCGCCAGCACTCCTCTCTCTGGAAACACCATATATTTT.

The chain is built from TRBV7-8 and TRBJ2-5, with 12 bases fitting TRBD2. The J segment lost 7 bases and the V segment lost 5 bases, leaving 11 bases of the junction unmatched. The germline V gene has CDR1 SGHVS and CDR2 FQNEAQ. The CDR3 extends over 16 amino acids. The CDR3 is CASSGGLAGGPVTQYF. The CDR3 DNA reads TGTGCCAGCAGCGGGGGACTAGCGGGTGGCCCAGTGACCCAGTACTTC.

The CDR3 nucleotides are TGTGCCAGCAGCCAAGCCACCGGCAGCTCCTACGAGCAGTACTTC. This codes for CASSQATGSSYEQYF. The genes are TRBV7-2 and TRBJ2-7; unclear D gene. V was cut by 5 bases and J by 0 bases, with 14 bases left in between. Germline V gives CDR1 SGHTA, CDR2 FQGNSA. The CDR3 runs 15 residues.

V usage is TRBV4-1 and J usage is TRBJ2-1, with D unresolved. The CDR3 contains 13 residues. Germline V gene lookup returns CDR1 MGHRA and CDR2 YSYEKL. The ends were cut back, 4 bases at V and 6 bases at J, with 10 bases in the middle. In DNA, the CDR3 is TGCGCCAGCAGCCGAGAAGTCGCCAATGAGCAGTTCTTC. Amino acids: CASSREVANEQFF.

The rearrangement uses TRBV27 and TRBJ2-1; D not certain. Trimming cost V 3 bases and J 7 bases, with 10 bases left between them. Germline CDR1 reads MNHEY; CDR2 reads SMNVEV (reference sequence). The CDR3 is 13 residues long. CDR3 DNA: TGTGCCAGCAGTTTTTCCCCGGTTAATGAGCAGTTCTTC. It translates to CASSFSPVNEQFF.

The chain joins TRBV19 to TRBJ2-1; 12 bases line up with TRBD2. V gave up 1 base and J gave up 5 bases; unmatched junction bases: 12. Germline-derived CDR1 and CDR2 are LNHDA and SQIVND (reference sequence). The CDR3 extends over 19 amino acids. The CDR3 sequence is CASSIALGLAGGPHNEQFF. CDR3 DNA sequence: TGTGCCAGTAGTATAGCCTTGGGGCTAGCGGGAGGGCCCCACAATGAGCAGTTCTTC.